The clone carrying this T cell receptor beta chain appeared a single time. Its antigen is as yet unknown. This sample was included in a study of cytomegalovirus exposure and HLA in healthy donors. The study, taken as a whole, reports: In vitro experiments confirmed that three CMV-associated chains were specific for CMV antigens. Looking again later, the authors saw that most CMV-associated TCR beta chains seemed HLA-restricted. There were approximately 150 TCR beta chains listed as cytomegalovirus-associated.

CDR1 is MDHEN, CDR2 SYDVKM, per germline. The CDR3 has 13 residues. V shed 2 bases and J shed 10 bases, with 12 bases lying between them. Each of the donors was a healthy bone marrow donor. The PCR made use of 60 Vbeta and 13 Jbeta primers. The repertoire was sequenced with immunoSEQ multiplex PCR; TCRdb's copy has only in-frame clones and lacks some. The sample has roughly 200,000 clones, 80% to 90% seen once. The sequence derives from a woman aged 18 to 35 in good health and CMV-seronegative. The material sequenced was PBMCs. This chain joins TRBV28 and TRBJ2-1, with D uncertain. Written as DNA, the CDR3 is TGTGCCAGCAGTTTAACGGTTCAACCCGAGCAGTTCTTC. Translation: CASSLTVQPEQFF.